This TCR beta chain was profiled in a study of T cell repertoires in cytomegalovirus infection. Study at large: CMV epitopes used comprised recently identified HLA-C-restricted ones and well-studied HLA-B-restricted ones. Indications of both CMV infection and matching HLA type were provided by public TCR beta signatures.

Study-wide results and caveats: HLA-C-restricted CMV-specific TCR beta clonotypes were dominant in the ex vivo response.

This clonotype was picked up one time. Its target is not known. This CDR3 comprises 15 residues. Germline V gene data show CDR1 as SGHVS and CDR2 as FQNEAQ. The germline V and J ends were trimmed by 0 bases and 9 bases, with 12 bases remaining between them. One entry per CDR3 protein results from TCRdb running MiXCR on the reads. The sample includes some 350,000 distinct CDR3 sequences, roughly 29% of them seen just once. This rearrangement joins TRBV7-8 to TRBJ1-6; D unclear. The TCR originated in a human donor in good health (CMV status not recorded). Some clones in this sample may be carry-over from other donors' samples. Material: cultured PBMCs, obtained from culture after CMV antigen stimulation. Written as DNA, the CDR3 is TGTGCCAGCAGCTTAGCCGGGCCGGGGAGTTCACCCCTCCACTTT. This codes for CASSLAGPGSSPLHF.